This TCR beta chain was captured in a study of T cells after yellow fever vaccination. Overall study results and limits: Reappearance after the booster was seen for most primary-vaccination clones, at 95% to 97% CD4 and about 90% CD8.

Trimming removed 0 bases at V and 1 base at J, with 5 bases between. CDR3 length equals 14 residues. The germline V gene encodes CDR1 MNHEY and CDR2 SMNVEV (reference sequence). TCRdb analysed the 5' RACE reads with MiXCR anew, one entry per CDR3 protein. Among 170,000 or so distinct CDR3 sequences listed, about 6% were seen once. This clonotype has at least ten counts. What it binds is not known. The rearrangement uses TRBV27 and TRBJ2-3; D uncertain. The clonotype originates from a man aged 18 to 30 who received the YFV17D yellow fever vaccine. The specimen was CD4+ T cells sorted from PBMCs, collected on the day of the first yellow fever vaccination. This CDR3 reads CASSLSAGTDTQYF. The CDR3 coding sequence is TGTGCCAGCAGTTTATCGGCCGGCACAGATACGCAGTATTTT.